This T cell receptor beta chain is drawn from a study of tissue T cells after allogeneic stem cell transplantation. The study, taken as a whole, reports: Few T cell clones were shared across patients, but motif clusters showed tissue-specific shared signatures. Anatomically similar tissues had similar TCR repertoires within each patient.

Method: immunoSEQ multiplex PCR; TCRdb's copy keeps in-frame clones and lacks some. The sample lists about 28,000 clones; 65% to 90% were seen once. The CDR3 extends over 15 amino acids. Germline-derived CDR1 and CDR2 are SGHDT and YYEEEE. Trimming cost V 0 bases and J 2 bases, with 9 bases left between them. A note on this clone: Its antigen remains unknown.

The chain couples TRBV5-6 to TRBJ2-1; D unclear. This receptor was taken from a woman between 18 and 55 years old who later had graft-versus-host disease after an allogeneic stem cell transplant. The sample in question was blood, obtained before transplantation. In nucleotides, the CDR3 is TGTGCCAGCAGCTTGGTAGGGTTACCCTACAATGAGCAGTTCTTC. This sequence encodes CASSLVGLPYNEQFF. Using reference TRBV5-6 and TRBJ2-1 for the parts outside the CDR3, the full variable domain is DAGVTQSPTHLIKTRGQQVTLRCSPKSGHDTVSWYQQALGQGPQFIFQYYEEEERQRGNFPDRFSGHQFPNYSSELNVNALLLGDSALYLCASSLVGLPYNEQFFGPGTRLTVL.